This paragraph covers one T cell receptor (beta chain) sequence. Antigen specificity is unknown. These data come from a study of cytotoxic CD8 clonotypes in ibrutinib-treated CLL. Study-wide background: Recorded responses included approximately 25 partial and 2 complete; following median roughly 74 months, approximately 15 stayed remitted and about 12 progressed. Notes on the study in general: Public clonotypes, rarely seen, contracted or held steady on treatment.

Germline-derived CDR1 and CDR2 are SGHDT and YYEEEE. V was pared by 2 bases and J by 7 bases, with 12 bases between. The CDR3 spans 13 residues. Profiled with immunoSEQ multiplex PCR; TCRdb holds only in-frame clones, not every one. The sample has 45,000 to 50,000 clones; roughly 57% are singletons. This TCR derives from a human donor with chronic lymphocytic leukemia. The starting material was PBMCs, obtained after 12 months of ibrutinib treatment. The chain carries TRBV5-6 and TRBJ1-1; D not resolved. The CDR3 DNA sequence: TGTGCCAGCAGCTTTGGAGGGAACGGTGAAGCTTTCTTT. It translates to CASSFGGNGEAFF. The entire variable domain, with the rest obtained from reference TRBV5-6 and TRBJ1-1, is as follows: DAGVTQSPTHLIKTRGQQVTLRCSPKSGHDTVSWYQQALGQGPQFIFQYYEEEERQRGNFPDRFSGHQFPNYSSELNVNALLLGDSALYLCASSFGGNGEAFFGQGTRLTVV.